This T cell receptor (beta chain) was captured by sequencing in a study of blood T cell repertoires in COVID-19. Whole-study context: The samples span acute and convalescent COVID-19 from the United States, Italy and Spain.

In the original workflow: It was from reference gene primer amplification that nucleated cell counts were estimated. TCRdb keeps only in-frame clones here, not all; method: immunoSEQ multiplex PCR. That table supplies the V and J calls and clone size; D and trimming were determined from the DNA. The table lists 240,000 or so clones, roughly 83% of them singletons. This CDR3 has 18 amino acids. CDR1 is MDHEN, CDR2 SYDVKM, per germline. V was pared by 2 bases and J by 3 bases, with 17 bases between. The chain couples TRBV28 to TRBJ1-6, with D tentatively TRBD1 (6 bases). The receptor was derived from a woman of 80 years or more with acute or convalescent COVID-19. Sequencing input: peripheral blood. The chain's CDR3 is CASSLHHPGVSYNSPLHF. DNA for the CDR3: TGTGCCAGCAGTTTACACCATCCAGGGGTTAGCTATAATTCACCCCTCCACTTT.